This TCR beta chain stems from a study of blood T cell repertoires in COVID-19. On the study more broadly: Nucleic acid was either cDNA or gDNA, and it came from T cells, B-cell-depleted T cells, or PBMCs.

Method: immunoSEQ multiplex PCR; TCRdb's copy keeps in-frame clones and lacks some. The sample consists of around 200,000 clones, roughly 87% of them appearing once. V dropped 5 bases and J dropped 3 bases, with 17 bases sitting between them. CDR1 is MDHEN, CDR2 SYDVKM, per germline. The CDR3 contains 15 residues. The rearrangement joins TRBV28 to TRBJ2-7; possible D gene TRBD2, 7 bases. Sequenced sample: peripheral blood. The TCR was taken from a man in his forties with active or convalescent COVID-19. The CDR3 loop reads CASSLRGGAGYEQYF. CDR3 nucleotide sequence: TGTGCCAGCAGTCTGCGAGGGGGGGCCGGCTACGAGCAGTACTTC.